This entry features one T cell receptor beta chain sequence. Its antigen is currently unknown. The CDR3 length is 15 residues. The V end was cut by 0 bases, the J end by 3 bases, with 11 bases between. Germline-derived CDR1 and CDR2 are SGHRS and YFSETQ. The data belong to a study of T cell responses to AZD1222 COVID-19 vaccine. Notes on the study in general: Following two doses of AZD1222, Spike-specific TCR breadth and depth rose. The repertoires were collected only after the peak T cell response.

TCRdb keeps only in-frame clones here, not all; method: immunoSEQ multiplex PCR. The sample lists roughly 25,000 clones, about 88% occurring once. This TCR was recovered from an adult who received the AZD1222 COVID-19 vaccine. The chain combines TRBV5-1 with TRBJ2-3; tentative D call: TRBD1 (5 bases). The sample in question was peripheral blood, obtained 28 days after the second AZD1222 dose. The CDR3 protein is CASSLARVETDTQYF. DNA for the CDR3: TGCGCCAGCAGCTTGGCCAGGGTGGAAACAGATACGCAGTATTTT.